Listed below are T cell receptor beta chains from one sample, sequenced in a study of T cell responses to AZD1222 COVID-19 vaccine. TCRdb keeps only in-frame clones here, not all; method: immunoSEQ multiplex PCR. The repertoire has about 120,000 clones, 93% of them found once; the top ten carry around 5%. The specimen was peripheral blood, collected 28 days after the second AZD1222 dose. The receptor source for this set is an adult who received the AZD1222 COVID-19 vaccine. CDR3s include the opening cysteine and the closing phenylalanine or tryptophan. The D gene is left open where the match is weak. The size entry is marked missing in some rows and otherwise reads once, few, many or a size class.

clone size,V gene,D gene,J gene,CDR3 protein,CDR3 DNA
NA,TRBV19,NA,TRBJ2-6,CASSPQSSGANVLTF,TGTGCCAGTAGTCCTCAGAGCTCTGGGGCCAACGTCCTGACTTTC
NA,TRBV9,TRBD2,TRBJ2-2,CASSVAGGENTGELFF,TGTGCCAGCAGCGTAGCGGGAGGGGAGAACACCGGGGAGCTGTTTTTT
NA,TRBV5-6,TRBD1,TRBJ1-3,CASSFSGTGTIYF,TGTGCCAGCAGCTTTAGTGGGACAGGGACCATATATTTT
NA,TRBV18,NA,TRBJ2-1,CASSTNNEQFF,TGTGCCAGCTCGACCAACAATGAGCAGTTCTTC
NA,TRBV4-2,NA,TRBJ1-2,CASTQERDTNYGYTF,TGTGCCAGCACCCAAGAGCGGGACACTAACTATGGCTACACCTTC
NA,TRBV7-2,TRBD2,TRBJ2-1,CASSPGLALNEQFF,TGTGCCAGCAGCCCGGGACTAGCTCTCAATGAGCAGTTCTTC
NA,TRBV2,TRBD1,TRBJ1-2,CASGGQAINYGYTF,TGTGCCAGCGGGGGACAGGCGATTAACTATGGCTACACCTTC
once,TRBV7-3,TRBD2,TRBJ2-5,CASSLNRAGVGETQYF,TGTGCCAGCAGCTTAAACCGGGCGGGAGTAGGGGAGACCCAGTACTTC
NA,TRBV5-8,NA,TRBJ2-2,CASSSHTGEAGELFF,TGTGCCAGCAGCTCTCATACAGGGGAGGCCGGGGAGCTGTTTTTT
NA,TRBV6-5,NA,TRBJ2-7,CASRRAGLNGGEQYF,TGTGCCAGCAGGAGGGCAGGCCTCAACGGGGGTGAGCAGTACTTC
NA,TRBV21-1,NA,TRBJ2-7,CASTANINLSLSSYEQYF,TGTGCCAGCACCGCCAACATAAACCTTAGCTTATCCTCCTACGAGCAGTACTTC
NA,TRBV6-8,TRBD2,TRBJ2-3,CASSPAKTAGGVDTQYF,TGTGCCAGCAGCCCCGCAAAGACAGCGGGGGGGGTAGATACGCAGTATTTT
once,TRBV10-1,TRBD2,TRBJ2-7,CASSGPPEGSGRARGYEQYF,TGCGCCAGCAGTGGGCCCCCTGAGGGTAGCGGGAGGGCCAGGGGTTACGAGCAGTACTTC
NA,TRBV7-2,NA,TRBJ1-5,CASSLAVSGVQPQHF,TGTGCCAGCAGCTTAGCGGTCTCAGGGGTTCAGCCCCAGCATTTT
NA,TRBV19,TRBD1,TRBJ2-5,CASSVRTGRETQYF,TGTGCCAGTAGTGTACGGACAGGGAGGGAGACCCAGTACTTC
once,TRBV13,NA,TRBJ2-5,CASSRYGETQYF,TGTGCCAGCAGCCGCTACGGAGAGACCCAGTACTTC
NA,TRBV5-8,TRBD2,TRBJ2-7,CASSLGLAGRTYEQYF,TGTGCCAGCAGCTTGGGACTAGCGGGACGAACCTACGAGCAGTACTTC
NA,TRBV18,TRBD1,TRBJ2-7,CASSPGQGPYEQYF,TGTGCCAGCTCACCAGGACAGGGTCCCTACGAGCAGTACTTC
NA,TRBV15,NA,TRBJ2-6,CATSSPQSGANVLTF,TGTGCCACCAGCAGTCCCCAGTCTGGGGCCAACGTCCTGACTTTC
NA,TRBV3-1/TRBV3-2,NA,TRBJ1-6,CASSQDRRESPLHF,TGTGCCAGCAGCCAAGATCGGAGAGAATCACCCCTCCACTTT
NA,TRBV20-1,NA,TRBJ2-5,CSARTETQYF,TGCAGTGCTAGAACGGAGACCCAGTACTTC
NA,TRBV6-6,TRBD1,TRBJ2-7,CASSPGQAVNEQYF,TGTGCCAGCAGTCCCGGACAGGCAGTAAACGAGCAGTACTTC
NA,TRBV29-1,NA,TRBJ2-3,CSTRRTFADTQYF,TGCAGCACTAGGCGGACATTCGCAGATACGCAGTATTTT
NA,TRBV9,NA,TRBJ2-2,CASSVAKGLNTGELFF,TGTGCCAGCAGCGTAGCTAAGGGGCTGAACACCGGGGAGCTGTTTTTT
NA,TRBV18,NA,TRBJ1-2,CASSTQYGYTF,TGTGCCAGCTCGACTCAATATGGCTACACCTTC
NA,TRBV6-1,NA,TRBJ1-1,CASSDRATGNTEAFF,TGTGCCAGCAGTGACAGAGCCACAGGGAACACTGAAGCTTTCTTT
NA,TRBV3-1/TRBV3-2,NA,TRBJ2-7,CASSSSPGHREQYF,TGTGCCAGCAGCTCTTCCCCGGGACATCGCGAGCAGTACTTC
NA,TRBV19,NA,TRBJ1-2,CASRVSRSTLTYGYTF,TGTGCCAGTAGGGTCTCAAGGTCCACTCTTACCTATGGCTACACCTTC
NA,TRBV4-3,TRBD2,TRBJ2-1,CASSQDHRGGSYNEQFF,TGCGCCAGCAGCCAAGATCATCGCGGGGGCTCCTACAATGAGCAGTTCTTC
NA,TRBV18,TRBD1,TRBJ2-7,CASSPKGKERDRGLLGYEQYF,TGTGCCAGCTCACCAAAAGGGAAAGAGCGGGACAGGGGCCTACTAGGGTACGAGCAGTACTTC
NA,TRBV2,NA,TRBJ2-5,CASTERKETQYF,TGTGCCAGCACGGAGCGGAAAGAGACCCAGTACTTC
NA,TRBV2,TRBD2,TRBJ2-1,CASSRGLAGAFAHNEQFF,TGTGCCAGCAGTAGGGGACTAGCGGGAGCCTTCGCCCACAATGAGCAGTTCTTC
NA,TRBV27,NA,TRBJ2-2,CASSLFLSSSTGELFF,TGTGCCAGCAGTTTATTCCTCAGTTCGAGCACCGGGGAGCTGTTTTTT
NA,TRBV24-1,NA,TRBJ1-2,CATTGAEKYGYTF,TGTGCCACCACTGGGGCAGAAAAGTACGGCTACACCTTC
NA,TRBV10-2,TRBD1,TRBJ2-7,CASQGQGFPYEQYF,TGCGCCAGTCAGGGACAGGGGTTTCCCTACGAGCAGTACTTC
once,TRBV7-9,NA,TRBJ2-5,CASSLGTPWETQYF,TGTGCCAGCAGCTTAGGGACCCCCTGGGAGACCCAGTACTTC
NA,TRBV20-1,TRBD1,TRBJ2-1,CSASDRTGANEQFF,TGCAGTGCTAGTGACCGGACAGGGGCCAATGAGCAGTTCTTC
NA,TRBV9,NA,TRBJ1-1,CASSTWTEPLENTEAFF,TGTGCCAGCAGCACATGGACGGAGCCTTTAGAGAACACTGAAGCTTTCTTT
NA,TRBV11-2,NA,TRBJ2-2,CASRDRRGGELFF,TGTGCCAGCAGAGACCGTCGGGGCGGGGAGCTGTTTTTT
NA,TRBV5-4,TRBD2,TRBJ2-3,CASSKPGLGSTDTQYF,TGTGCCAGCAGCAAACCGGGACTAGGATCAACAGATACGCAGTATTTT
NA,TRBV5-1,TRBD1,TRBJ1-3,CASSWGQLGNTIYF,TGCGCCAGCAGCTGGGGACAGTTGGGAAACACCATATATTTT
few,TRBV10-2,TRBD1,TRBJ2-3,CASSETGGTDTQYF,TGCGCCAGCAGTGAGACAGGGGGCACAGATACGCAGTATTTT
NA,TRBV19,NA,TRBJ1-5,CASSSLVRTSTYSNQPQHF,TGTGCCAGTAGTAGCTTAGTAAGGACCTCAACTTATAGCAATCAGCCCCAGCATTTT
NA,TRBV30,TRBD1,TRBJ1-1,CAWSRGPNTEAFF,TGTGCCTGGAGCAGGGGGCCGAACACTGAAGCTTTCTTT
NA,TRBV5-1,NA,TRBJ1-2,CASSLDPVGGYTF,TGCGCCAGCAGCTTGGATCCAGTTGGCGGCTACACCTTC
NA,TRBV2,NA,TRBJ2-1,CASRDESISYNEQFF,TGTGCCAGCAGGGACGAATCGATCTCCTACAATGAGCAGTTCTTC
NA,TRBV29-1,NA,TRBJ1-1,CSAKSNTEAFF,TGCAGCGCCAAATCGAACACTGAAGCTTTCTTT
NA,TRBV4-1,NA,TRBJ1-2,CASSQDLDRANYGYTF,TGCGCCAGCAGCCAAGATCTGGACAGAGCTAACTATGGCTACACCTTC
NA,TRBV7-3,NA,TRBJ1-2,CASSLTPAGGGYTF,TGTGCCAGCAGCTTAACGCCGGCAGGAGGTGGCTACACCTTC
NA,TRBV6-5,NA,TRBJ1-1,CASRDSGDIEAFF,TGTGCCAGCCGCGACTCCGGTGACATTGAAGCTTTCTTT
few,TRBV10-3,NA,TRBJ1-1,CAISPAGSKDTEAFF,TGTGCCATCAGTCCGGCAGGATCTAAGGACACTGAAGCTTTCTTT
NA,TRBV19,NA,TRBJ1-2,CASTDRANYGYTF,TGTGCCAGCACGGACAGAGCTAACTATGGCTACACCTTC
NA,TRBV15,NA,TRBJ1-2,CATSRDGEGYTF,TGTGCCACCAGCAGAGATGGGGAAGGCTACACCTTC
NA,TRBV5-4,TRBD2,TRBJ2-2,CASSLRLAGPGELFF,TGTGCCAGCAGCTTGAGACTAGCGGGGCCCGGGGAGCTGTTTTTT
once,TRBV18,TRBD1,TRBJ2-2,CASSTRQGRFTGELFF,TGTGCCAGCTCAACACGACAGGGAAGGTTTACCGGGGAGCTGTTTTTT